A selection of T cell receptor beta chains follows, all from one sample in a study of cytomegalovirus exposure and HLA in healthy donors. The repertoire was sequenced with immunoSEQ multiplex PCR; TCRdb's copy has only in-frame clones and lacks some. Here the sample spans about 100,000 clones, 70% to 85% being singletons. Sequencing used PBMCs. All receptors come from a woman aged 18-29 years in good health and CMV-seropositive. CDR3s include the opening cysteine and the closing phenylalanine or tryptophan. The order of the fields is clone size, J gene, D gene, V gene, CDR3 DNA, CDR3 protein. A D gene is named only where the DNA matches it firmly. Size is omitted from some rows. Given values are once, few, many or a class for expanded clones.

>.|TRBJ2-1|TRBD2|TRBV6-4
TGTGCCAGCAGTGACAGTAGCGGGAGGATCGATGAGCAGTTCTTC
CASSDSSGRIDEQFF
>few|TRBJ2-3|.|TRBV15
TGTGCCACCAGCGGAGGGCCACCCACAGATACGCAGTATTTT
CATSGGPPTDTQYF
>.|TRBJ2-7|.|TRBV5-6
TGTGCCAGCAGCCACCCCGGACAGTACGAGCAGTACTTC
CASSHPGQYEQYF
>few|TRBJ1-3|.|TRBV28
TGTGCCAGCAGCTCGCGGACTGCTGGAAACACCATATATTTT
CASSSRTAGNTIYF
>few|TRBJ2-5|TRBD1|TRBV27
TGTGCCAGCAGTCGAACAGGGGGCGAAGAGACCCAGTACTTC
CASSRTGGEETQYF
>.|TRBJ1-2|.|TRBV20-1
TGCAGTGCTAGAGATAGCGGCTACACCTTC
CSARDSGYTF
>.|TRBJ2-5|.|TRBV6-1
TGTGCCAGCAGTTCCGGGAACGAAGAGACCCAGTACTTC
CASSSGNEETQYF
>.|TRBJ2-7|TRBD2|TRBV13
TGTGCCAGCAGCTTCTCTAGCGGGAGGGGGTCCTACGAGCAGTACTTC
CASSFSSGRGSYEQYF
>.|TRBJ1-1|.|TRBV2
TGTGCCAGCACCCTGGGCAGAATTAACACTGAAGCTTTCTTT
CASTLGRINTEAFF
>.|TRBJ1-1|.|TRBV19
TGTGCCAGTAGTTTAGTCGCGTTAGCTGGCACTGAAGCTTTCTTT
CASSLVALAGTEAFF
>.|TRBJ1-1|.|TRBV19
TGTGCCAGTAGTATTGGCGGCACTGTGAACACTGAAGCTTTCTTT
CASSIGGTVNTEAFF
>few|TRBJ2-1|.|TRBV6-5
TGTGCCAGCAGTTACTCGGCAGGGCTTATGTTCTTC
CASSYSAGLMFF
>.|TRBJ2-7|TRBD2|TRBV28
TGTGCCAGCAGCCCCGGGAGGGGCTACGAGCAGTACTTC
CASSPGRGYEQYF
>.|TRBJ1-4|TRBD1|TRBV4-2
TGTGCCAGCAGCCAAGAGACGACAGGGTGTAGAGAAAAACTGTTTTTT
CASSQETTGCREKLFF
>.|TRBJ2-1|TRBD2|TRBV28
TGTGCCAGCAGCCTTAGCGCTAGCGGGAGGGTCGATGAGCAGTTCTTC
CASSLSASGRVDEQFF
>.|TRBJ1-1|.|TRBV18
TGTGCCAGCTCACCTAAGCTAGGAGGGAACACTGAAGCTTTCTTT
CASSPKLGGNTEAFF
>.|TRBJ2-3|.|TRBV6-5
TGTGCCAGCAGTTATGGGCCAGATACGCAGTATTTT
CASSYGPDTQYF
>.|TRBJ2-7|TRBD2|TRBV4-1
TGCGCCAGCAGCCTAAGTGCGGGACTAGCGGTCTACGAGCGGTACTTC
CASSLSAGLAVYERYF
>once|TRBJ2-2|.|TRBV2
TGTGCCAGCCTAGCGCCCACCGGGGAGCTGTTTTTT
CASLAPTGELFF
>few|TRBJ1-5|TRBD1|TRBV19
TGTGCCAGTAGTGACAGGGATAGCTACAATCAGCCCCAGCATTTT
CASSDRDSYNQPQHF
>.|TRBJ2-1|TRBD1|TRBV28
TGTGCCAGCAGTTACGACAGGGTCGATGAGCAGTTCTTC
CASSYDRVDEQFF
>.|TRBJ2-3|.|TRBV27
TGTGCCAGCAGTTTTGACAAGTCGTACACAGATACGCAGTATTTT
CASSFDKSYTDTQYF
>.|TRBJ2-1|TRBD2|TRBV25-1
TGTGCCAGCAGTGAACTTGTTCGGCTAGCGGGAGATGAGGAGCAGTTCTTC
CASSELVRLAGDEEQFF
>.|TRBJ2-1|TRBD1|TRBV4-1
TGCGCCAGCAGCCAAGGACAGGGGACCTACAATGAGCAGTTCTTC
CASSQGQGTYNEQFF
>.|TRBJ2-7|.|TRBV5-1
TGCGCCAGCAGCGGGGGCGCGCTGAACTACGAGCAGTACTTC
CASSGGALNYEQYF
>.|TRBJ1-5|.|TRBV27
TGTGCCAGCAGTTTTTCGGGAGGTCAGCCCCAGCATTTT
CASSFSGGQPQHF
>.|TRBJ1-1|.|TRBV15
TGTGCCACCAGTAACTTCCCCGCGGGGCCCAAAAACACTGAAGCTTTCTTT
CATSNFPAGPKNTEAFF